The 27 T cell receptor beta chains below all came from one sample that was sequenced in a study of blood T cell repertoires in COVID-19. TCRdb keeps only in-frame clones here, not all; method: immunoSEQ multiplex PCR. The profile shows about 300,000 clones, roughly 90% of them singletons. Sample: PBMCs or T cells enriched from blood (not recorded which). These receptors originate from a woman aged 18 to 35 with acute COVID-19.

V and J are TRBV27 and TRBJ2-2, with D possibly being TRBD1 (6 bases). V was clipped by 2 bases and J by 2 bases, with 9 bases between them. This CDR3 has 15 amino acids. Germline CDR1 and CDR2: MNHEY and SMNVEV (reference sequence). CDR3 nucleotides: TGTGCCAGCAGTTTAGGGGACACTAACACCGGGGAGCTGTTTTTT. It codes for CASSLGDTNTGELFF.

The J gene is TRBJ1-4, the V gene TRBV5-1; D call uncertain. Germline V gene lookup returns CDR1 SGHRS and CDR2 YFSETQ. Trimming cost V 4 bases and J 1 base, with 11 bases left between them. The CDR3 spans 15 residues. CDR3: CASSLRSGTNEKLFF. The CDR3 DNA follows: TGCGCCAGCAGCCTCCGGAGTGGAACTAATGAAAAACTGTTTTTT.

CDR3 sequence: CASSWQGGYGYTF. The CDR3 DNA reads as TGTGCCAGCAGTTGGCAGGGAGGCTATGGCTACACCTTC. The rearrangement links TRBV28 to TRBJ1-2; D perhaps matches TRBD1 (5 bases). This CDR3 contains 13 residues. CDR1 MDHEN and CDR2 SYDVKM come from the germline V gene. Deletions cut 4 bases from V and 4 bases from J, with 10 bases between.

J is TRBJ2-7 and V is TRBV6-5; TRBD1 aligns across 7 bases. Trimming took 5 bases from V and 6 from J; bases not matched to a gene: 4. From germline, CDR1 is MNHEY and CDR2 SVGAGI. This CDR3 region has 12 residues. The CDR3 loop is CASSIQGIEQYF. In DNA form, the CDR3 reads TGTGCCAGCAGTATACAGGGGATCGAGCAGTACTTC.

The genes are TRBV9 and TRBJ1-5, with 7 bases that match TRBD1. CDR3 size: 14 residues. After removal of 0 bases from V and 8 bases from J, the junction contained 5 bases not matched to a gene. Germline CDR1 and CDR2: SGDLS and YYNGEE. The CDR3 nucleotides are TGTGCCAGCAGCGTAGGAGGGGGCAGGGAGCCCCAGCATTTT. This sequence encodes CASSVGGGREPQHF.

The V and J genes are TRBV19 and TRBJ2-7; 9 bases line up with TRBD1. The CDR3 has 14 residues. Germline V gene data show CDR1 as LNHDA and CDR2 as SQIVND (reference sequence). Trimming at V came to 6 bases and at J to 1 base, leaving 4 bases not matched to a gene. CDR3 sequence reads: CASRKDRGSYEQYF. The CDR3 DNA sequence: TGTGCCAGTAGAAAAGACAGGGGGTCCTACGAGCAGTACTTC.

V is TRBV2 and J is TRBJ2-7, with D perhaps TRBD2 (7 bases). Germline V gene lookup returns CDR1 SNHLY and CDR2 FYNNEI. The CDR3 is 16 amino acids. V gave up 7 bases and J gave up 0 bases, with 19 bases separating them. The CDR3 loop is CASTALGGRNSYEQYF. The CDR3 DNA follows: TGTGCCAGCACCGCTTTGGGGGGGCGAAACTCCTACGAGCAGTACTTC.

The chain has TRBV6-5 and TRBJ1-2, with 7 bases identical to TRBD1. Germline V CDR1 and CDR2: MNHEY, SVGAGI. The CDR3 spans 14 residues. The J segment lost 3 bases and the V segment lost 0 bases, leaving 1 base of the junction unmatched. CDR3 nucleotides: TGTGCCAGCAGTTACTCTCAGGGGGACTATGGCTACACCTTC. Its translation is CASSYSQGDYGYTF.

This clone was detected once. The chain has TRBV19 and TRBJ2-3; TRBD2 aligns across 10 bases. Per the germline V gene, CDR1 is LNHDA and CDR2 is SQIVND (reference sequence). This CDR3 contains 16 residues. Trimming took 3 bases from V and 6 from J; bases not matched to a gene: 9. This chain's CDR3 is CASSIGAGGPGDTQYF. The CDR3 DNA reads as TGTGCCAGTAGTATCGGAGCGGGAGGGCCGGGGGATACGCAGTATTTT.

The rearrangement joins TRBV3-1 (or the pseudogene TRBV3-2) to TRBJ1-2; tentative D call: TRBD1 (6 bases). From germline, CDR1 is LGHDT and CDR2 YNNKEL (reference sequence). This CDR3 spans 13 amino acids. V lost 5 bases, J lost 8 bases, and 15 bases lay in between. The CDR3 here is CASSSQGKVGYTF. The CDR3, as DNA: TGTGCCAGCAGCTCACAGGGCAAGGTGGGCTACACCTTC.

The genes are TRBV9 and TRBJ2-2; the D gene is possibly TRBD2 (5 bases). This CDR3 region has 20 residues. With 4 bases removed from V and 2 bases from J, the gap between germline ends came to 27 bases. Germline V CDR1 and CDR2: SGDLS, YYNGEE. CDR3 sequence (DNA): TGTGCCAGCAGCCCCGGTGCGAACGGGGTGAGACACCGAAACACCGGGGAGCTGTTTTTT. This encodes CASSPGANGVRHRNTGELFF.

The rearrangement joins TRBV27 to TRBJ1-2, with D unresolved. V dropped 0 bases and J dropped 12 bases, with 14 bases sitting between them. The germline V gene has CDR1 MNHEY and CDR2 SMNVEV (reference sequence). The CDR3 extends over 13 amino acids. CDR3 DNA: TGTGCCAGCAGTTTATCGAGAGTTAATCGTCACACCTTC. Amino acids: CASSLSRVNRHTF.

The chain joins TRBV2 to TRBJ2-3, with D perhaps TRBD1 (5 bases). In germline, CDR1 is SNHLY, CDR2 FYNNEI. This CDR3 region has 15 residues. V was cut by 9 bases and J by 6 bases, with 22 bases left in between. CDR3 coding DNA: TGTGCCAGTGCGATCCGAAGAACAGGTTCGGATACGCAGTATTTT. This codes for CASAIRRTGSDTQYF. Combining the CDR3 with reference TRBV2 and TRBJ2-3 gives the whole variable domain EPEVTQTPSHQVTQMGQEVILRCVPISNHLYFYWYRQILGQKVEFLVSFYNNEISEKSEIFDDQFSVERPDGSNFTLKIRSTKLEDSAMYFCASAIRRTGSDTQYFGPGTRLTVL.

The chain is built from TRBV28 and TRBJ2-7, with D possibly matching TRBD1 (5 bases). The CDR3 runs to 12 residues. The V end was cut by 3 bases, the J end by 6 bases, with 9 bases between. Germline V gene data show CDR1 as MDHEN and CDR2 as SYDVKM. The CDR3 spells CASSFTDIEQYF. CDR3 in DNA: TGTGCCAGCAGTTTTACGGACATCGAGCAGTACTTC.

V gene TRBV3-1 (or the pseudogene TRBV3-2) combines with J gene TRBJ1-2; 10 nucleotides match TRBD1. CDR1 is LGHDT and CDR2 is YNNKEL in the germline V gene (reference sequence). Unmatched junction bases numbered 4, after V lost 4 bases and J lost 8 bases. This CDR3 has 13 amino acids. The CDR3 is CASSLGQGGGYTF. CDR3 nucleotide sequence: TGTGCCAGCAGCCTAGGACAGGGGGGCGGCTACACCTTC.

The table lists this clone with a few counts. V usage is TRBV5-8 and J usage is TRBJ2-7; 8 bases agree with TRBD1. The CDR3 has 15 amino acids. In germline, CDR1 is SGHTS, CDR2 YDEGEE. J gave up 1 base and V 0 bases, and 3 bases lay outside the gene matches. The CDR3 protein is CASSLGQGPSYEQYF. The CDR3 coding sequence is TGTGCCAGCAGCTTGGGACAGGGGCCATCCTACGAGCAGTACTTC.

As for this clone: The identical CDR3 is also encoded by other nucleotide sequences in the sample. V gene TRBV18 combines with J gene TRBJ1-4, with 9 positions matching TRBD1. J was trimmed by 7 bases and V by 3 bases; bases with no gene match: 6. Germline assignment: CDR1 KGHSH and CDR2 LQKENI. There are 15 residues in the CDR3. Written as DNA, the CDR3 is TGTGCCAGCTCACCCTCGGGACAGGGTGGTGAAAAACTGTTTTTT. This translates into CASSPSGQGGEKLFF.

V usage is TRBV24-1 and J usage is TRBJ2-1; TRBD2 matches at 9 bases. The ends lost 4 bases at V and 6 bases at J; junction bases unmatched: 9. Germline values: CDR1 KGHDR, CDR2 SFDVKD. This CDR3 contains 16 residues. The DNA for the CDR3 is TGTGCCACCAGTGACCATCCCCGGACTAGCGCCAATGAGCAGTTCTTC. Its protein is CATSDHPRTSANEQFF.

The rearrangement joins TRBV6-5 to TRBJ1-1; no clear D. This CDR3 spans 15 amino acids. The V end lost 0 bases, the J end lost 3 bases, and 11 bases lay between the germline ends. Germline lookup yields CDR1 MNHEY and CDR2 SVGAGI. Written as DNA, the CDR3 is TGTGCCAGCAGTTACTCGACGGGTCGGTACACTGAAGCTTTCTTT. It encodes CASSYSTGRYTEAFF.

This chain links TRBV28 with TRBJ1-1, with a possible D match to TRBD1 (5 bases). The CDR3 totals 13 residues. CDR1 is MDHEN and CDR2 is SYDVKM in the germline V gene. Deletions cut 1 base from V and 8 bases from J, with 11 bases between. CDR3 nucleotides: TGTGCCAGCAGTTTATTGGGGGGGATGGAAGCTTTCTTT. Protein: CASSLLGGMEAFF. Full variable domain (rest looked up from reference TRBV28 and TRBJ1-1): DVKVTQSSRYLVKRTGEKVFLECVQDMDHENMFWYRQDPGLGLRLIYFSYDVKMKEKGDIPEGYSVSREKKERFSLILESASTNQTSMYLCASSLLGGMEAFFGQGTRLTVV.

V and J are TRBV28 and TRBJ2-1; TRBD1 aligns across 10 bases. Unmatched junction bases numbered 6, after V lost 5 bases and J lost 5 bases. CDR3 length: 15 amino acids. Per germline, CDR1 MDHEN and CDR2 SYDVKM. The CDR3 nucleotides read TGTGCCAGCAGTGTTCGGGGACAGGGGAACAATGAGCAGTTCTTC. Translating gives CASSVRGQGNNEQFF.

The rearrangement joins TRBV2 to TRBJ1-5; 10 positions match TRBD1. The CDR3 is made up of 14 amino acids. The J segment lost 6 bases and the V segment lost 5 bases, leaving 4 bases of the junction unmatched. The V gene's germline CDR1 is SNHLY and CDR2 FYNNEI. The CDR3 bases are TGTGCCAGCAGTCCGACAGGGGGCGTTCAGCCCCAGCATTTT. The encoded protein is CASSPTGGVQPQHF.

The J gene is TRBJ1-3, the V gene TRBV5-1; possible D gene TRBD1, 6 bases. V was clipped by 7 bases and J by 0 bases, with 14 bases between them. This CDR3 comprises 15 residues. The V gene's germline CDR1 is SGHRS and CDR2 YFSETQ. The CDR3 DNA reads as TGCGCCAGCTCTGCAACAGGGAACTCTGGAAACACCATATATTTT. It yields the protein CASSATGNSGNTIYF.

This clone was observed once. The chain has TRBV27 and TRBJ2-6; the D gene is possibly TRBD2 (6 bases). CDR3 size: 20 residues. V lost 3 bases and J lost 0, with 21 bases in between. Germline CDR1 is MNHEY and CDR2 is SMNVEV (reference sequence). CDR3 loop: CASSLERLAVISSGANVLTF. The CDR3 region has the DNA TGTGCCAGCAGTTTGGAACGGTTAGCGGTGATAAGCTCTGGGGCCAACGTCCTGACTTTC.

This rearrangement joins TRBV24-1 to TRBJ1-2; 7 nucleotides align to TRBD1. Germline V gene sequence: CDR1 KGHDR, CDR2 SFDVKD. This CDR3 region has 13 residues. The junction had 2 bases not matched to a gene; V was cut back by 5 bases and J by 3 bases. CDR3 amino acids: CATSVGGDYGYTF. In DNA form, the CDR3 reads TGTGCCACCAGTGTAGGGGGCGACTATGGCTACACCTTC.

The rearrangement links TRBV14 to TRBJ2-7, with TRBD2 matching 8 bases. V shed 0 bases, J shed 2 bases, and the junction held 3 bases outside the gene matches. CDR1 and CDR2 (germline): SGHDN, FVKESK. The CDR3 loop spans 15 amino acids. Here the CDR3 DNA reads TGTGCCAGCAGCCAAGACGGCGGGAGGCCCTACGAGCAGTACTTC. Translation: CASSQDGGRPYEQYF.

The chain has TRBV27 and TRBJ1-2; 7 nucleotides match TRBD1. This CDR3 contains 14 residues. After removal of 3 bases from V and 4 bases from J, the junction contained 5 bases not matched to a gene. Germline CDR1 and CDR2: MNHEY and SMNVEV (reference sequence). The CDR3 DNA follows: TGTGCCAGCAGTTTCTCGACAGGGATCTATGGCTACACCTTC. Translation gives CASSFSTGIYGYTF.